A selection of T cell receptor beta chains follows, all from one sample in a study of radiotherapy plus CTLA-4 blockade in lung cancer. Here immunoSEQ multiplex PCR was the method, and the copy in TCRdb shows in-frame clones only, minus some. This table has roughly 85,000 clones, approximately 86% appearing once. The material was peripheral blood, obtained from a patient treated with radiotherapy plus ipilimumab. The receptors originated from a human donor with non-small cell lung cancer that progressed on radiotherapy plus ipilimumab. CDR3s include the opening cysteine and the closing phenylalanine or tryptophan. The D gene is left open where the match is weak. Clone size appears in some rows only: once, few, many, or a class for an expanded clone.

>TRBV6-5|TRBD1|.|TRBJ1-2
CASSYATGGTYGYTF
TGTGCCAGCAGTTACGCGACAGGGGGTACCTATGGCTACACCTTC
>TRBV19|TRBD2|.|TRBJ2-5
CASRSGTFQETQYF
TGTGCCAGTCGCAGCGGGACTTTTCAAGAGACCCAGTACTTC
>TRBV5-4|TRBD2|.|TRBJ2-5
CASSSLGGPQETQYF
TGTGCCAGCTCCAGCCTGGGAGGGCCGCAAGAGACCCAGTACTTC
>TRBV18|TRBD1|once|TRBJ1-2
CASSPRTGREGYTF
TGTGCCAGCTCACCACGGACAGGGAGAGAGGGCTACACCTTC
>TRBV11-3|.|.|TRBJ1-1
CASSSNLNTEAFF
TGTGCCAGCAGCTCTAACTTAAACACTGAAGCTTTCTTT
>TRBV21-1|.|.|TRBJ2-3
CASSIRALGTDTQYF
TGTGCCAGCAGCATTAGGGCCCTAGGCACAGATACGCAGTATTTT
>TRBV30|.|once|TRBJ2-7
CAWGGLNLYEQYF
TGTGCCTGGGGGGGACTTAACCTCTACGAGCAGTACTTC
>TRBV4-3|TRBD1|few|TRBJ1-2
CASSQQTGDGYTF
TGCGCCAGCAGCCAGCAAACAGGGGACGGCTACACCTTC
>TRBV28|TRBD1|once|TRBJ2-7
CASSSRQGYEQYF
TGTGCCAGCAGTTCCCGACAGGGATACGAGCAGTACTTC
>TRBV7-9|TRBD1|.|TRBJ1-1
CASSMDRPMNTEAFF
TGTGCCAGCAGCATGGACAGGCCTATGAACACTGAAGCTTTCTTT
>TRBV18|.|.|TRBJ1-1
CASSPPFRGSGTEAFF
TGTGCCAGCTCACCGCCCTTTAGGGGCTCTGGGACTGAAGCTTTCTTT
>TRBV6-5|.|few|TRBJ1-1
CASLPRRGNTEAFF
TGTGCCAGCCTCCCCCGTAGAGGGAACACTGAAGCTTTCTTT
>TRBV27|TRBD2|.|TRBJ2-3
CASSLGLLRSGSRTDTQYF
TGTGCCAGCAGTTTGGGGTTACTTCGTAGCGGGAGTCGTACAGATACGCAGTATTTT
>TRBV12-1|.|.|TRBJ2-7
CASSHSGVGVEQYF
TGTGCCAGCAGCCATTCGGGGGTCGGGGTCGAGCAGTACTTC
>TRBV19|.|.|TRBJ2-6
CASNAGTPSGANVLTF
TGTGCCAGTAACGCAGGGACGCCTTCTGGGGCCAACGTCCTGACTTTC